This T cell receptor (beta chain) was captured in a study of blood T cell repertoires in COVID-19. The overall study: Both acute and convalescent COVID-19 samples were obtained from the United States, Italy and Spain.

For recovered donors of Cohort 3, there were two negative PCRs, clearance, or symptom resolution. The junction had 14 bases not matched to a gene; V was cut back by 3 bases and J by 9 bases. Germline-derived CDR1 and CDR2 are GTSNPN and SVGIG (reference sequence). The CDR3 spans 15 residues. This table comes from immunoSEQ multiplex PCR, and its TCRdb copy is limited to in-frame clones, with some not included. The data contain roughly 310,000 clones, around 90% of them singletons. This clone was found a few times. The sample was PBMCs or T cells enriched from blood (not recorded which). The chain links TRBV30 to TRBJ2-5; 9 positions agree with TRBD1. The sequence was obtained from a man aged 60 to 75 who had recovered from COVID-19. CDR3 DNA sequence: TGTGCCTGGAGGCCGCCGGGACAGGGTTGGTTGGCCCAGTACTTC. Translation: CAWRPPGQGWLAQYF.